Listed here are 27 T cell receptor beta chains from one sample, sequenced in a study of blood T cells in healthy people across ages. Alongside a J-beta primer mix, a sample-barcoded 5' primer served in a second PCR lasting roughly 6 to 12 cycles. TCRdb passed the 5' RACE reads through MiXCR, listing each CDR3 protein once. Among around 1,600,000 distinct CDR3 sequences listed, approximately 39% were seen once. The sequenced sample was blood. All receptors come from a woman younger than 35 in good health.

This clonotype has more than one count but fewer than ten. The chain employs TRBV12-3 or TRBV12-4 and TRBJ2-1; D is perhaps TRBD2 (5 bases). Trimming took off 4 bases at V and 6 bases at J, with 13 bases between the two ends. The CDR3 consists of 14 residues. In nucleotides, the CDR3 is TGTGCCAGCAGTTCCGGGGAAAGCATCAATGAGCAGTTCTTC. Protein product: CASSSGESINEQFF.

This clonotype was picked up a small number of times. The J gene is TRBJ2-2, the V gene TRBV7-2, with D tentatively TRBD2 (5 bases). CDR1 is SGHTA, CDR2 FQGNSA, per germline. The CDR3 is 14 amino acids. With 5 bases removed from V and 2 bases from J, the gap between germline ends came to 9 bases. The CDR3 loop is CASSPSGNTGELFF. The DNA of the CDR3 is TGTGCCAGCAGCCCAAGCGGTAACACCGGGGAGCTGTTTTTT. The full variable domain, in which reference TRBV7-2 and TRBJ2-2 provide the parts outside the CDR3, is GAGVSQSPSNKVTEKGKDVELRCDPISGHTALYWYRQSLGQGLEFLIYFQGNSAPDKSGLPSDRFSAERTGGSVSTLTIQRTQQEDSAVYLCASSPSGNTGELFFGEGSRLTVL.

The rearrangement links TRBV9 to TRBJ2-3; 9 bases map to TRBD2. V lost 3 bases to trimming and J lost 5 bases; unmatched junction nucleotides: 4. The CDR3 contains 14 residues. CDR1 is SGDLS, CDR2 YYNGEE, per germline. CDR3 loop: CASSGTSVGDTQYF. Written as DNA, the CDR3 is TGTGCCAGCAGCGGGACTAGCGTGGGAGATACGCAGTATTTT.

The chain has TRBV6-5 and TRBJ1-1; unclear D gene. The CDR3 has 15 residues. Germline loops: CDR1 MNHEY, CDR2 SVGAGI. V lost 7 bases to trimming and J lost 3 bases, with 18 bases between them. CDR3 DNA: TGTGCCAGCAACCTAGGACCGGTTTGGGACACTGAAGCTTTCTTT. Translating gives CASNLGPVWDTEAFF.

V gene TRBV12-3 or TRBV12-4 combines with J gene TRBJ2-2; D possibly corresponds to TRBD2 (6 bases). Trimming pared 3 bases from V and 2 bases from J, leaving 10 bases between. This CDR3 is 15 amino acids long. CDR3: CASSFLRDNTGELFF. DNA of the CDR3: TGTGCCAGCAGTTTTTTGCGGGACAACACCGGGGAGCTGTTTTTT.

Notes on this clonotype: A clone one base away is much larger, so this may be a read error. The genes are TRBV3-1 and TRBJ2-7, with D possibly TRBD2 on 5 matching bases. Trimming left V 1 base short and J 2 bases short, with 12 bases between. The germline V gene has CDR1 LGHDT and CDR2 YNNKEL (reference sequence). The CDR3 sequence is 15 residues long. CDR3 coding DNA: TGTGCCAGCAGCCAAGTAGCGAGGCTAACCTACGAGCAGTACTTC. As protein: CASSQVARLTYEQYF.

The chain joins TRBV10-3 to TRBJ2-7; possible D gene TRBD1, 5 bases. Looked up from germline, CDR1 is ENHRY and CDR2 is SYGVKD. V dropped 3 bases and J dropped 4 bases, with 10 bases sitting between them. The CDR3 extends over 13 amino acids. CDR3 coding DNA: TGTGCCATCAGTGAAGCAGGGAAATACGAGCAGTACTTC. It specifies CAISEAGKYEQYF.

In this sample, this clonotype turned up a few times. The V and J genes are TRBV7-2 and TRBJ1-4; D is unclear. Trimming stripped 0 bases from V and 6 bases from J, with 8 bases between. Looked up from germline, CDR1 is SGHTA and CDR2 is FQGNSA. CDR3 length: 14 residues. The CDR3 sequence is CASSLASGDEKLFF. The CDR3 nucleotides are TGTGCCAGCAGCTTAGCTAGTGGGGATGAAAAACTGTTTTTT.

This clonotype was seen just once. The chain recombines TRBV12-3 or TRBV12-4 with TRBJ1-3; no reliable D call. The CDR3 sequence is 14 residues long. V lost 3 bases, J lost 0 bases, and 6 bases lay in between. As DNA, the CDR3 is TGTGCCAGCAGTTTTGCCTTCTCTGGAAACACCATATATTTT. It is translated as CASSFAFSGNTIYF.

V gene TRBV29-1 combines with J gene TRBJ2-7, with TRBD2 matching over 13 bases. The CDR3 loop spans 17 amino acids. Germline V gene sequence: CDR1 SQVTM, CDR2 ANQGSEA. Losses at the gene ends were 1 base for V and 7 bases for J; bases not matched to a gene: 13. In nucleotides, the CDR3 is TGCAGCGTTGAAGGAGTCAGGACTAGCGGGAGCTACGATGAGCAGTACTTC. Translated, it gives CSVEGVRTSGSYDEQYF.

The rearrangement joins TRBV11-1 to TRBJ2-7; TRBD2 matches at 9 bases. Germline V gene data show CDR1 as SGHAT and CDR2 as FQDESV (reference sequence). V trimming: 5 bases; J trimming: 7 bases; junction bases outside the gene matches: 18. This CDR3 contains 17 residues. CDR3 amino acids: CASSPLPSSGASDEQYF. The CDR3 nucleotides are TGTGCCAGCAGCCCTCTCCCCTCTAGCGGGGCCAGTGATGAGCAGTACTTC.

The chain recombines TRBV4-1 with TRBJ2-1, with 8 bases lining up with TRBD2. V was clipped by 1 base and J by 6 bases; unmatched bases: 2. CDR1 is MGHRA and CDR2 is YSYEKL in the germline V gene. The CDR3 has 14 amino acids. In DNA form, the CDR3 reads TGCGCCAGCAGCCAAGTCGGGACTAGCAATGAGCAGTTCTTC. It yields the protein CASSQVGTSNEQFF.

Worth noting for this clonotype: Germline is not matched at one junction end, which may reflect a read error. J is TRBJ2-1 and V is TRBV24-1; TRBD2 matches 12 bases. The germline V gene has CDR1 KGHDR and CDR2 SFDVKD. This CDR3 has 16 amino acids. The CDR3 reads CATSTSTSGGPNEQFF. The CDR3 DNA reads as TGCGCCACCAGTACCTCAACTAGCGGGGGGCCCAATGAGCAGTTCTTC.

This clonotype was observed a handful of times. V is TRBV7-2 and J is TRBJ2-3; TRBD2 agrees at 13 bases. The J segment lost 2 bases and the V segment lost 4 bases, leaving 6 bases of the junction unmatched. This CDR3 is built from 17 residues. Germline CDR1 and CDR2: SGHTA and FQGNSA. The CDR3 sequence: CASSSITSGRATDTQYF. CDR3 DNA: TGTGCCAGCAGCTCGATTACTAGCGGGAGGGCCACAGATACGCAGTATTTT.

This clonotype was found a few times. Here the CDR3 DNA reads TGCGCCAGCAGCTTGGACACAGGGGGTATCTACGAGCAGTACTTC. It encodes CASSLDTGGIYEQYF. The chain couples TRBV5-1 to TRBJ2-7; 8 bases are shared with TRBD1. This CDR3 comprises 15 residues. Germline trimming cut 0 bases from V and 3 bases from J; bases unmatched to any gene: 5. In germline, CDR1 is SGHRS, CDR2 YFSETQ. The whole variable domain, remainder taken from reference TRBV5-1 and TRBJ2-7, is KAGVTQTPRYLIKTRGQQVTLSCSPISGHRSVSWYQQTPGQGLQFLFEYFSETQRNKGNFPGRFSGRQFSNSRSEMNVSTLELGDSALYLCASSLDTGGIYEQYFGPGTRLTVT.

This clonotype appeared a single time. At one of its ends the junction is not consistent with the germline gene, which may arise from a read error. The chain employs TRBV12-5 and TRBJ1-6; no reliable D call. The CDR3 extends over 12 amino acids. CDR1 is LGHNT, CDR2 FRNRAP, per germline. For the CDR3, the DNA is TGTGCTAGTGGCTACCCTGGTTCACCCCCCCACTTT. Translated: CASGYPGSPPHF.

The genes are TRBV4-3 and TRBJ1-2; D remains ambiguous. The length of the CDR3 is 16 residues. Deletions cut 0 bases from V and 8 bases from J, with 19 bases between. CDR1 and CDR2 (germline): LGHNA, YSLEER. The CDR3: CASSQDFGQIGRGYTF. CDR3 nucleotides: TGCGCCAGCAGCCAAGATTTCGGGCAGATTGGAAGGGGCTACACCTTC.

The rearrangement joins TRBV15 to TRBJ2-1; 11 bases line up with TRBD2. V lost 1 base and J lost 3; bases outside the gene matches: 2. Germline V gene sequence: CDR1 LNHNV, CDR2 YYDKDF (reference sequence). The CDR3 covers 16 residues. This chain's CDR3 is CATSRVLAGVYNEQFF. The CDR3 bases are TGTGCCACCAGCAGAGTACTAGCGGGAGTCTACAATGAGCAGTTCTTC.

The chain joins TRBV12-3 or TRBV12-4 to TRBJ1-1; a weak D match, TRBD1 (5 bases). The CDR3 runs 15 residues. V was shortened by 6 bases and J by 5 bases, with 19 bases between the two germline ends. The CDR3 nucleotides are TGTGCCAGCAGGGGACTTGAGGGTCGTGGGACTGAAGCTTTCTTT. Its translation: CASRGLEGRGTEAFF.

This clonotype was seen only a few times. The chain joins TRBV5-1 to TRBJ2-7; 7 bases agree with TRBD2. Germline lookup yields CDR1 SGHRS and CDR2 YFSETQ. V lost 3 bases to trimming and J lost 6 bases; unmatched junction nucleotides: 12. The length of the CDR3 is 15 residues. DNA for the CDR3: TGCGCCAGCAGCTGGCTAAGCGGGACTGGTCGCGAGCAGTACTTC. This codes for CASSWLSGTGREQYF.

This clonotype has just one count. The junction departs from germline at one end; a sequencing error may be responsible. The chain uses TRBV3-1 and TRBJ2-3; D is tentatively TRBD1 or TRBD2 (5 bases each). The V gene's germline CDR1 is LGHDT and CDR2 YNNKEL (reference sequence). This CDR3 is built from 12 residues. CDR3 coding DNA: TGTGCCAGTGGGGGTAGCACAGATACGCGGTATTTT. It is translated as CASGGSTDTRYF.

The CDR3 region is CASSTPAGFRHNEQYF. The CDR3 bases are TGTGCCAGCAGTACCCCGGCAGGGTTTCGCCACAATGAGCAGTACTTC. The chain is built from TRBV12-3 or TRBV12-4 and TRBJ2-5, with a tentative D call TRBD1 (5 bases). The CDR3 is 16 residues long. The ends were cut back, 5 bases at V and 11 bases at J, with 27 bases in the middle.

Points on this clonotype: A much larger clone is a single base away; this may be a read error. This chain's CDR3 is CAGSLPGEETQYF. The CDR3 DNA is TGTGCCGGCAGCCTTCCAGGGGAAGAGACCCAGTACTTC. V and J are TRBV7-8 and TRBJ2-5; maybe TRBD1 (6 bases). Germline V gene lookup returns CDR1 SGHVS and CDR2 FQNEAQ. The CDR3 loop spans 13 amino acids.

The rearrangement links TRBV6-5 to TRBJ1-5; D uncertain. The V gene lost 2 bases and the J gene lost 4 bases, with 21 bases spanning the gap. Germline lookup yields CDR1 MNHEY and CDR2 SVGAGI. The CDR3 is made up of 18 amino acids. The chain's CDR3 is CASSYPAKRPYGNQPQHF. In DNA, the CDR3 is TGTGCCAGCAGTTACCCCGCGAAGAGGCCGTATGGTAATCAGCCCCAGCATTTT.

This clonotype has only a few counts. The V and J genes are TRBV29-1 and TRBJ2-7; D ambiguous. This CDR3 is 11 amino acids long. V was shortened by 4 bases and J by 4 bases, with 8 bases between the two germline ends. Germline-derived CDR1 and CDR2 are SQVTM and ANQGSEA. The CDR3 DNA sequence: TGCAGCGTTGCACGGGCTTACGAGCAGTACTTC. Its translation is CSVARAYEQYF.

For this clonotype: A read error may account for a junction end that differs from germline. The CDR3 reads CANSVSATGGLYEQYF. CDR3 DNA: TGTGCCAACAGCGTAAGCGCCACGGGGGGGTTGTACGAGCAGTACTTC. The chain couples TRBV9 to TRBJ2-7; 8 bases are a match to TRBD2. CDR3 length equals 16 residues. Germline loops: CDR1 SGDLS, CDR2 YYNGEE.

The chain combines TRBV24-1 with TRBJ2-2; 9 nucleotides agree with TRBD1. V trimming: 3 bases; J trimming: 5 bases; junction bases outside the gene matches: 3. Germline CDR1 is KGHDR and CDR2 is SFDVKD. The length of the CDR3 is 15 residues. The CDR3 nucleotides are TGTGCCACCAGTGATAACAGGGGGCATACCGGGGAGCTGTTTTTT. As protein: CATSDNRGHTGELFF.